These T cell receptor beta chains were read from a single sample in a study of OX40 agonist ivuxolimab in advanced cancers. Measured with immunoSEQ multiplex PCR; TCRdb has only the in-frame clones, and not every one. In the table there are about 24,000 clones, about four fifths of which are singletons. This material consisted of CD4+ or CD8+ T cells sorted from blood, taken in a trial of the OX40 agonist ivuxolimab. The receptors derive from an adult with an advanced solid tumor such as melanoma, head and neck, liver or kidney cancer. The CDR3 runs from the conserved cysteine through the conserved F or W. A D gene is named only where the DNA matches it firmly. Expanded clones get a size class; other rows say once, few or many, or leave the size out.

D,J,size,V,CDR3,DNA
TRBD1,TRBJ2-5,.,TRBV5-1,CASSPSGQGTETQYF,TGCGCCAGCAGCCCCTCCGGACAGGGTACGGAGACCCAGTACTTC
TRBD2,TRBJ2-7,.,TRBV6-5,CASSSHRLAGGDEQYF,TGTGCCAGCAGTTCCCACCGACTAGCGGGAGGAGACGAGCAGTACTTC
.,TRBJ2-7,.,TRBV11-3,CASSLGPSSPEQYF,TGTGCCAGCAGCTTAGGACCCTCGAGTCCCGAGCAGTACTTC
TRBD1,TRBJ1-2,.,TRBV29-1,CSVRGQGYGYTF,TGCAGCGTCCGGGGACAGGGTTATGGCTACACCTTC
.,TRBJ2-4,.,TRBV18,CASSPPLEGKNIQYF,TGTGCCAGCTCACCACCGTTGGAGGGGAAAAACATTCAGTACTTC
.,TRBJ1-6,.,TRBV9,CASSVAGFDSPLHF,TGTGCCAGCAGCGTAGCAGGATTCGACTCACCCCTCCACTTT
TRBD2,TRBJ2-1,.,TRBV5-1,CASSFLAGGRSYNEQFF,TGCGCCAGCAGCTTTTTAGCGGGGGGGCGATCCTACAATGAGCAGTTCTTC
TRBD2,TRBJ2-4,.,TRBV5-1,CASSLASGSTKNIQYF,TGCGCCAGCAGCTTGGCCAGCGGGAGCACCAAAAACATTCAGTACTTC
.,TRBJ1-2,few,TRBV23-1,CASSHSDPPPNYGYTF,TGCGCCAGCAGTCATTCCGACCCACCGCCTAACTATGGCTACACCTTC
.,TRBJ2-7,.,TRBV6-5,CASSYQGHSYEQYF,TGTGCCAGCAGTTACCAGGGCCACTCCTACGAGCAGTACTTC
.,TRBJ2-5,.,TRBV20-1,CSAQRAETQYF,TGCAGTGCCCAGAGGGCAGAGACCCAGTACTTC
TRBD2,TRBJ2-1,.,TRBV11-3,CASSPDGSGGFNEQFF,TGTGCCAGCAGCCCCGACGGGAGCGGGGGATTTAATGAGCAGTTCTTC
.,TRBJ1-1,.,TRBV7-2,CASSFYLNTEAFF,TGTGCCAGCAGCTTTTATCTGAACACTGAAGCTTTCTTT
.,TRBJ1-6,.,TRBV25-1,CASSERGMNSPLHF,TGTGCCAGCAGTGAAAGGGGTATGAATTCACCCCTCCACTTT